These T cell receptor beta chains were read from a single sample in a study of cytomegalovirus exposure and HLA in healthy donors. Clones were sequenced by immunoSEQ multiplex PCR, and TCRdb holds only the in-frame ones, with some missing. The sample consists of under 150,000 clones, around four fifths of them appearing once. Sequencing was done on a sample of PBMCs. Receptors were obtained from a male donor in good health and CMV-seronegative. CDR3s leave out the opening cysteine and the closing phenylalanine or tryptophan. The order of the fields is J gene, V gene, CDR3 protein.

TRBJ1-2 TRBV6-6 ASFRGLGVNYGYT
TRBJ2-2 TRBV7-6 ASSFVENTGELF
TRBJ2-7 TRBV5-5 ASSALGRERGYSYEQY
TRBJ2-7 TRBV19 ASSPGQGSGEQY
TRBJ2-5 TRBV5-4 ASSLGGGGGETQY
TRBJ1-1 TRBV7-9 SSSSTVGVAF
TRBJ2-7 TRBV29-1 SARSDTDLEN
TRBJ2-1 TRBV18 ASSPQGQAYNEQF
TRBJ2-3 TRBV30 AWSVQVVAGITDTQY
TRBJ1-5 TRBV4-2 ASSQGTEAQPQH
TRBJ1-2 TRBV6-5 ASSYSTGGGYGYT
TRBJ2-7 TRBV25-1 ASSLTGEQY
TRBJ2-7 TRBV6-5 ASSNNPGHTYEQY
TRBJ1-1 TRBV5-1 ASSSDRGLGEAF
TRBJ2-7 TRBV27 ASSILTGDHEQY
TRBJ2-3 TRBV5-1 ASSSGLAGDTQY
TRBJ1-2 TRBV30 AWSVRGLGANYGYT
TRBJ2-1 TRBV5-1 ASSLGMGASYNEQF
TRBJ1-6 TRBV5-1 ASSSDGQGNSPLH
TRBJ1-6 TRBV18 ASSLRQGYSAYNSPLH
TRBJ1-1 TRBV29-1 SDRTGKTEAF
TRBJ1-3 TRBV18 ASSPYGSGNTIY
TRBJ2-2 TRBV27 ASSSTGGWNTGELF
TRBJ1-1 TRBV6-5 ASSSGDEAF
TRBJ2-5 TRBV29-1 SVVVAGGQETQY
TRBJ1-4 TRBV6-5 AGTGGPNEKLF
TRBJ2-4 TRBV29-1 SVAVQNIQY
TRBJ1-5 TRBV6-6 ASSSQGARQPQH
TRBJ1-1 TRBV6-5 ASSLTHRDTEAF
TRBJ2-4 TRBV19 ASSRGDVGGNIQY
TRBJ2-5 TRBV7-8 ASSLWTAHEETQY
TRBJ2-7 TRBV7-6 ASSLERGSSYEQY
TRBJ2-3 TRBV19 ASSIGQGTDTQY
TRBJ1-1 TRBV4-2 ASSQGQGATEAF
TRBJ1-2 TRBV28 ASSYGTGFFYGYT
TRBJ2-3 TRBV7-2 ASSQQVKGTDTQY
TRBJ2-1 TRBV25-1 ASSTLAGYNEQF
TRBJ2-1 TRBV19 ASMVASGNNEQF
TRBJ1-6 TRBV7-2 ASSTRGGQGIDSPLH
TRBJ2-2 TRBV7-9 ASGPGELPGTGELF
TRBJ1-4 TRBV28 ASSSAGTVNEKLF
TRBJ1-5 TRBV6-6 ASNPIENSNQPQH
TRBJ1-4 TRBV27 ASWPRTNEKLF
TRBJ2-3 TRBV10-3 AISENSGGAFGTDTQY
TRBJ2-7 TRBV19 ASSQGGSHEQY